Presented here are 20 T cell receptor beta chains from one specimen sequenced in a study of beta chain features in type 1 diabetes. Expressed TCRB transcripts were sequenced, since all the RNA that had been isolated was reverse transcribed. Data came from immunoSEQ multiplex PCR; TCRdb stores just in-frame clones and leaves some out. The data hold roughly 400,000 clones, with 14% observed a single time. Specimen: naive CD4+ T cells from blood. All receptors derive from a young man in good health.

The V call is TRBV5-1, the J call TRBJ2-1; D could derive from TRBD1 or TRBD2 (5 bases each). This CDR3 contains 15 residues. V lost 0 bases to trimming and J lost 8 bases, with 15 bases between them. The V gene's germline CDR1 is SGHRS and CDR2 YFSETQ. The chain's CDR3 is CASSLGDPFRDEQFF. CDR3 DNA sequence: TGCGCCAGCAGCTTGGGGGACCCATTTAGGGATGAGCAGTTCTTC.

About this clone: This same CDR3 is encoded by further DNA sequences in the sample. This chain links TRBV9 with TRBJ2-1; a weak D match, TRBD2 (5 bases). CDR3 length: 14 residues. Trimming took 4 bases from V and 0 from J, leaving 8 bases between them. Germline V gives CDR1 SGDLS, CDR2 YYNGEE. As DNA, the CDR3 is TGTGCCAGCAGCTTGGGGAGCTCCTACAATGAGCAGTTCTTC. It codes for CASSLGSSYNEQFF.

This clone has just a few counts. CDR3 bases: TGTGCCAGCAGCTTGGGGGCAGGCGGGGGCACAGATACGCAGTATTTT. This encodes CASSLGAGGGTDTQYF. The chain joins TRBV5-4 to TRBJ2-3, with TRBD2 as a possible D gene (6 bases). With 0 bases removed from V and 1 base from J, the gap between germline ends came to 12 bases. CDR1 is SGHNT and CDR2 is YYREEE in the germline V gene (reference sequence). The CDR3 length is 16 residues.

Comments on this clone: The identical CDR3 is also encoded by other nucleotide sequences in the sample. V is TRBV9 and J is TRBJ2-3; D remains ambiguous. The CDR3 has 13 amino acids. V was clipped by 0 bases and J by 2 bases, with 4 bases between them. Germline-derived CDR1 and CDR2 are SGDLS and YYNGEE. CDR3 region: CASSVGYTDTQYF. The DNA of the CDR3 is TGTGCCAGCAGCGTAGGGTACACAGATACGCAGTATTTT.

This clone was detected a few times. CDR3 nucleotides: TGCGCCAGCAGCCAAGAGTCCGGTTTTGGGTGGAATGAGCAGTTCTTC. Amino acid sequence: CASSQESGFGWNEQFF. The chain links TRBV4-1 to TRBJ2-1; D ambiguous. The CDR3 length is 16 residues. Germline CDR1 MGHRA, CDR2 YSYEKL. Trimming stripped 0 bases from V and 7 bases from J, with 16 bases between.

The sample holds a few counts of this clone. In nucleotides, the CDR3 is TGTGCCAGCTCACCACAGGGGCTCGGCGAGCAGTACGTC. Amino acids: CASSPQGLGEQYV. The genes are TRBV18 and TRBJ2-7; possible D gene TRBD1, 5 bases. With 1 base removed from V and 6 bases from J, the gap between germline ends came to 10 bases. Germline assignment: CDR1 KGHSH and CDR2 LQKENI. The CDR3 is 13 amino acids.

The chain joins TRBV4-1 to TRBJ2-6; unclear D gene. The CDR3 extends over 17 amino acids. The V end was cut by 2 bases, the J end by 0 bases, with 11 bases between. Germline V CDR1 and CDR2: MGHRA, YSYEKL. The CDR3 here is CASSQFRQVSGANVLTF. CDR3 DNA: TGCGCCAGCAGCCAATTTAGACAAGTCTCTGGGGCCAACGTCCTGACTTTC.

This clone was counted between two and nine times. The V gene is TRBV29-1, the J gene TRBJ1-6; D perhaps matches TRBD1 (5 bases). CDR1 and CDR2 from the germline V gene are SQVTM and ANQGSEA. The CDR3 totals 15 residues. V shed 6 bases and J shed 7 bases, with 19 bases lying between them. CDR3 region: CSVRHPGGTNSPLHF. In nucleotides, the CDR3 is TGCAGCGTCCGCCACCCGGGGGGTACGAATTCACCCCTCCACTTT.

The CDR3 is CASSQTLRRELFF. The CDR3 nucleotides are TGTGCCAGCAGCCAAACCCTGAGGCGGGAGCTGTTTTTT. The chain recombines TRBV14 with TRBJ2-2; D remains ambiguous. Trimming stripped 2 bases from V and 9 bases from J, with 10 bases between. The CDR3 runs 13 residues. The germline V gene encodes CDR1 SGHDN and CDR2 FVKESK.

This clone was detected a few times. This chain uses TRBV9 with TRBJ2-7, with a tentative D call TRBD1 (6 bases). With 4 bases removed from V and 1 base from J, the gap between germline ends came to 12 bases. Germline V gives CDR1 SGDLS, CDR2 YYNGEE. The CDR3 is made up of 14 amino acids. CDR3 DNA sequence: TGTGCCAGCAGCTCCCGGGACACGTCCTACGAGCAGTACTTC. Translated, it gives CASSSRDTSYEQYF.

The rearrangement uses TRBV23-1 and TRBJ1-5; no firm D call. TRBV23-1 is classed as an ORF, of uncertain function. The CDR3 has 16 amino acids. Trimming took off 0 bases at V and 0 bases at J, with 9 bases between the two ends. The CDR3 DNA is TGCGCCAGCAGTCAATCAGTCGCATATAGCAATCAGCCCCAGCATTTT. This encodes CASSQSVAYSNQPQHF.

This clone was picked up a small number of times. The rearrangement uses TRBV10-3 and TRBJ2-5, with D unclear. With 0 bases removed from V and 6 bases from J, the gap between germline ends came to 14 bases. The CDR3 length is 15 residues. Germline CDR1 reads ENHRY; CDR2 reads SYGVKD. For the CDR3, the DNA is TGTGCCATCAGTGAGTCGGAAGGTGTTATGCAGACCCAGTACTTC. Protein sequence: CAISESEGVMQTQYF.

V and J are TRBV20-1 and TRBJ2-3, with a tentative D call TRBD2 (6 bases). Per germline, CDR1 DFQATT and CDR2 SNEGSKA (reference sequence). The length of the CDR3 is 11 residues. CDR3 sequence (DNA): TGCGTGGGGAGGTTCACAGATACGCAGTATTTT. It translates to CVGRFTDTQYF.

The chain combines TRBV27 with TRBJ2-2; D may be TRBD1 (6 bases). CDR3 size: 15 residues. Per germline, CDR1 MNHEY and CDR2 SMNVEV (reference sequence). V was cut by 4 bases and J by 2 bases, with 11 bases left in between. For the CDR3, the DNA is TGTGCCAGCAGTTGGTTGACAGGAAACACCGGGGAGCTGTTTTTT. Translation: CASSWLTGNTGELFF.

J is TRBJ2-1 and V is TRBV29-1, with TRBD2 matching over 11 bases. There are 15 residues in the CDR3. V lost 7 bases and J lost 8; bases outside the gene matches: 13. Germline CDR1 is SQVTM and CDR2 is ANQGSEA. CDR3: CSGKRLAGFSDEQFF. The CDR3, as DNA: TGCAGCGGGAAGAGACTAGCGGGATTCTCGGATGAGCAGTTCTTC.

V is TRBV9 and J is TRBJ1-1, with unresolved D. The CDR3 runs 14 residues. V lost 0 bases and J lost 1, with 7 bases in between. Germline lookup yields CDR1 SGDLS and CDR2 YYNGEE. The CDR3, as DNA: TGTGCCAGCAGCGTAGCTCCAGAGAACACTGAAGCTTTCTTT. Translating it yields CASSVAPENTEAFF. Complete variable domain (other parts from reference TRBV9 and TRBJ1-1): DSGVTQTPKHLITATGQRVTLRCSPRSGDLSVYWYQQSLDQGLQFLIQYYNGEERAKGNILERFSAQQFPDLHSELNLSSLELGDSALYFCASSVAPENTEAFFGQGTRLTVV.

The chain recombines TRBV29-1 with TRBJ1-3, with 8 bases identical to TRBD1. The germline gives CDR1 SQVTM, CDR2 ANQGSEA. V gave up 7 bases and J gave up 0 bases; unmatched junction bases: 5. The CDR3 length is 14 residues. The CDR3 DNA sequence: TGCAGCGCCGGGACAGGAAGCTCTGGAAACACCATATATTTT. Residues: CSAGTGSSGNTIYF.

This clone has more than one count but fewer than ten. The chain joins TRBV10-3 to TRBJ1-2, with D hard to call. This CDR3 contains 13 residues. Trimming removed 3 bases at V and 2 bases at J, with 7 bases between. In germline, CDR1 is ENHRY, CDR2 SYGVKD. CDR3 in DNA: TGTGCCATCAGTGATGGCAGGAACTATGGCTACACCTTC. Amino acids: CAISDGRNYGYTF.

This clone was counted only a few times. The rearrangement uses TRBV18 and TRBJ1-4; D is ambiguous. This CDR3 has 15 residues. Trimming pared 3 bases from V and 8 bases from J, leaving 16 bases between. Germline V gene data show CDR1 as KGHSH and CDR2 as LQKENI. The DNA for the CDR3 is TGTGCCAGCTCACCTCGTCCAAGGGTGGACGAAAAACTGTTTTTT. It is translated as CASSPRPRVDEKLFF.

This clone showed up just a few times. V usage is TRBV7-3 and J usage is TRBJ2-2; D is undetermined. Trimming cost V 6 bases and J 6 bases, with 17 bases left between them. The CDR3 consists of 15 residues. In germline, CDR1 is SGHTA, CDR2 FQGTGA. The CDR3 DNA reads as TGTGCCAGCAGTCCCCTTATGTGGCACGCCGGGGAGCTGTTTTTT. This gives the protein CASSPLMWHAGELFF.